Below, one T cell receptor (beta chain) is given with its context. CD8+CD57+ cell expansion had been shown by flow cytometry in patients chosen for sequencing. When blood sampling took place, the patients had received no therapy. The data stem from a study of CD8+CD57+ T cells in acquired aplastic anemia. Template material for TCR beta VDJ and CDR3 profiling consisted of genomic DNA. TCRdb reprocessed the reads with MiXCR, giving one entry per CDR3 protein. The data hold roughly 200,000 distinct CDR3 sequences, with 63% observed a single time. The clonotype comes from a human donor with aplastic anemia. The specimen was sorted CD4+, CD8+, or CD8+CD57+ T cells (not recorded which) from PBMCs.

CDR3 nucleotide sequence: TGTGCCAGCAGTCGGGGACAGGGGATGTATGAGACCCAGTACTTC. It codes for CASSRGQGMYETQYF. The chain employs TRBV2 and TRBJ2-5; 10 nucleotides line up with TRBD1. J lost 5 bases, V lost 5 bases, and 8 bases had no gene match. Germline CDR1 reads SNHLY; CDR2 reads FYNNEI. The length of the CDR3 is 15 residues.